The TCR beta chain described here comes from a study of blood T cell repertoires in COVID-19. Followed longitudinally, the Seattle patients had been enrolled during active infection. Germline CDR1 and CDR2: LGHNA and YSLEER. This CDR3 has 16 amino acids. Germline trimming cut 1 base from V and 4 bases from J; bases unmatched to any gene: 8. Profiled with immunoSEQ multiplex PCR; TCRdb holds only in-frame clones, not every one. The sample records roughly 250,000 clones, roughly 84% being singletons. The chain joins TRBV4-3 to TRBJ1-2; the match to TRBD1 covers 8 bases. The sequencing input was peripheral blood. This receptor was identified in a human donor with COVID-19, enrolled during active disease. The donor label of this sample is uncertain. CDR3 sequence: CASSQAGQGRSYGYTF. The CDR3 DNA reads TGCGCCAGCAGCCAAGCTGGACAGGGAAGAAGCTATGGCTACACCTTC.